These 22 T cell receptor beta chains were sequenced from one sample in a study of T cells in Graves' hyperthyroidism and ophthalmopathy. Regions amplified from RNA transcripts were the TCR beta CDR3 regions. HTBI primers were employed in a first-round RT-PCR of the TCR CDR3. From the multiplex PCR reads, TCRdb called clonotypes with MiXCR, one entry per CDR3 protein. The sample lists over 700,000 distinct CDR3 sequences, around 39% occurring once. What was sequenced was blood. All receptors derive from a man younger than 35 with Graves' hyperthyroidism.

The sample holds a few counts of this clonotype. At one end, the junction sequence differs from germline, possibly due to a read error. The chain uses TRBV10-3 and TRBJ2-5; TRBD1 aligns across 8 bases. The germline gives CDR1 ENHRY, CDR2 SYGVKD. The CDR3 is 14 residues long. The DNA of the CDR3 is TGTGCCAGCAGTATCACAGGGGGGAGCGCGACCCAGTACTTC. This translates into CASSITGGSATQYF.

As concerns this clonotype: This CDR3 is missing its conserved last phenylalanine or tryptophan, likely due to a read error. This chain uses TRBV5-6 with TRBJ2-5; no reliable D call. Germline loops: CDR1 SGHDT, CDR2 YYEEEE. The V end was cut by 0 bases, the J end by 1 base, with 7 bases between. This CDR3 is built from 14 residues. For the CDR3, the DNA is TGTGCCAGCAGCTTGGTCGCAGCCCAAGAGACCCAGTACCTC. Amino acid sequence: CASSLVAAQETQYL.

The chain employs TRBV5-1 and TRBJ1-1; the match to TRBD1 covers 7 bases. Germline CDR1 reads SGHRS; CDR2 reads YFSETQ. The length of the CDR3 is 15 residues. V was pared by 0 bases and J by 0 bases, with 2 bases of the junction left unmatched. CDR3 in DNA: TGCGCCAGCAGCTTGGAAGGGGGCATGAACACTGAAGCTTTCTTT. Translated: CASSLEGGMNTEAFF.

This clonotype has a count of ten or more. This rearrangement joins TRBV15 to TRBJ2-7; unclear D gene. The CDR3 totals 18 residues. CDR1 LNHNV and CDR2 YYDKDF come from the germline V gene (reference sequence). Deletions cut 0 bases from V and 0 bases from J, with 18 bases between. The CDR3, as DNA: TGTGCCACCAGCAGAGATAAAACGTTAGACCGTCGCTCCTACGAGCAGTACTTC. As protein: CATSRDKTLDRRSYEQYF.

Remarks on this clonotype: At one end, the junction sequence differs from germline, possibly due to a read error. This chain joins TRBV7-2 and TRBJ1-1; D not certain. The germline gives CDR1 SGHTA, CDR2 FQGNSA. The CDR3 sequence is 13 residues long. CDR3 bases: TGTGCCAGCGGCTTACGGATGAACACTGAAGCTTTCTTT. Protein: CASGLRMNTEAFF.

The V and J genes are TRBV2 and TRBJ1-6; D possibly corresponds to TRBD1 (6 bases). Germline CDR1 and CDR2: SNHLY and FYNNEI. The CDR3 covers 16 residues. V was trimmed by 9 bases and J by 7 bases, leaving 22 bases between them. DNA of the CDR3: TGTGCCAGTTTAGAACTAGCGGGGGGGCCGAATTCACCCCTCCACTTT. It specifies CASLELAGGPNSPLHF.

V usage is TRBV11-2 and J usage is TRBJ2-5, with D possibly TRBD1 on 6 matching bases. V was trimmed by 2 bases and J by 9 bases, leaving 19 bases between them. Per the germline V gene, CDR1 is SGHAT and CDR2 is FQNNGV. CDR3 length: 15 residues. This chain's CDR3 is CASSLSPQSPGAQYF. The CDR3 bases are TGTGCCAGCAGCTTAAGCCCGCAGTCGCCAGGGGCCCAGTACTTC. Based on the CDR3 plus reference TRBV11-2 and TRBJ2-5, the full variable domain is EAGVAQSPRYKIIEKRQSVAFWCNPISGHATLYWYQQILGQGPKLLIQFQNNGVVDDSQLPKDRFSAERLKGVDSTLKIQPAKLEDSAVYLCASSLSPQSPGAQYFGPGTRLLVL.

The sample holds a few counts of this clonotype. The CDR3: CASSFSREDYGYTF. The CDR3 DNA is TGCGCCAGCAGCTTTTCCCGGGAGGACTATGGCTACACCTTC. This chain connects TRBV5-1 to TRBJ1-2; D is unresolved. In germline, CDR1 is SGHRS, CDR2 YFSETQ. With 2 bases removed from V and 3 bases from J, the gap between germline ends came to 11 bases. The CDR3 sequence is 14 residues long.

The sample holds many counts of this clonotype. V usage is TRBV12-3 or TRBV12-4 and J usage is TRBJ1-5; D is ambiguous. CDR3 length: 14 amino acids. Trimming pared 5 bases from V and 2 bases from J, leaving 10 bases between. The chain's CDR3 is CASSPAGGNQPQHF. CDR3 nucleotide sequence: TGTGCCAGCAGTCCCGCCGGGGGCAATCAGCCCCAGCATTTT.

The V gene is TRBV7-2, the J gene TRBJ1-4, with unresolved D. Germline V gene lookup returns CDR1 SGHTA and CDR2 FQGNSA. V lost 4 bases and J 0 bases, leaving 9 bases between the germline ends. The CDR3 covers 15 residues. This CDR3 reads CASSSRPATNEKLFF. The CDR3 DNA reads TGTGCCAGCAGCTCCCGGCCAGCAACTAATGAAAAACTGTTTTTT.

The chain uses TRBV7-8 and TRBJ1-1, with 8 bases that match TRBD1. Germline CDR1 and CDR2: SGHVS and FQNEAQ. The J segment lost 8 bases and the V segment lost 1 base, leaving 3 bases of the junction unmatched. The CDR3 runs 13 residues. This CDR3 is CASSLVRDREAFF. The CDR3, as DNA: TGTGCCAGCAGCTTAGTGCGGGACAGGGAAGCTTTCTTT.

This clonotype was seen only a few times. The chain links TRBV12-3 or TRBV12-4 to TRBJ1-5, with 7 bases that match TRBD1. CDR3 length equals 14 residues. The trim removed 6 bases at V and 6 bases at J, leaving 8 bases unmatched. The CDR3 DNA follows: TGTGCCAGCAGCCGCACAGGGGACCGTCAGCCCCAGCATTTT. Residues: CASSRTGDRQPQHF.

With regard to this clonotype: This may be a read error: a much more frequent sequence differs by one nucleotide. The chain is built from TRBV2 and TRBJ1-5; D may be TRBD1 (6 bases). The CDR3 contains 15 residues. The germline V gene encodes CDR1 SNHLY and CDR2 FYNNEI. The V end lost 7 bases, the J end lost 2 bases, and 15 bases lay between the germline ends. The CDR3 reads CASTKQGNGNQPQHF. The CDR3 DNA reads as TGTGCCAGCACCAAACAGGGAAACGGCAATCAGCCCCAGCATTTT.

This clonotype was picked up a small number of times. The chain couples TRBV25-1 to TRBJ1-6; D possibly corresponds to TRBD1 (6 bases). There are 17 residues in the CDR3. The germline V gene encodes CDR1 MGHDK and CDR2 SYGVNS. V lost 5 bases, J lost 7 bases, and 21 bases lay in between. CDR3 sequence (DNA): TGTGCCAGCAGTTACCGGGGGCCGACAGGCGGAAATTCACCCCTCCACTTT. It is translated as CASSYRGPTGGNSPLHF.

This clonotype was observed at least ten times. Compared with germline, one end of the junction differs, possibly owing to a read error. The V and J genes are TRBV5-1 and TRBJ1-1; 8 nucleotides match TRBD1. The germline V gene has CDR1 SGHRS and CDR2 YFSETQ. This CDR3 is built from 14 residues. CDR3 in DNA: TGTGCCAGCAGCCGGGGGACAGGAAACACTGAAGCTTTCTTT. This encodes CASSRGTGNTEAFF. The full variable domain, completed using reference TRBV5-1 and TRBJ1-1, is KAGVTQTPRYLIKTRGQQVTLSCSPISGHRSVSWYQQTPGQGLQFLFEYFSETQRNKGNFPGRFSGRQFSNSRSEMNVSTLELGDSALYLCASSRGTGNTEAFFGQGTRLTVV.

The chain joins TRBV4-1 to TRBJ2-7; 9 positions agree with TRBD1. The V segment lost 3 bases and the J segment 5 bases; nucleotides outside the gene matches: 11. This CDR3 has 16 residues. Germline CDR1 reads MGHRA; CDR2 reads YSYEKL. For the CDR3, the DNA is TGCGCCAGCAGCCAGGATAAGAGGACAGGGGTCCACGAGCAGTACTTC. It is translated as CASSQDKRTGVHEQYF.

This clonotype appeared many times. V usage is TRBV15 and J usage is TRBJ2-7, with D perhaps TRBD1 (6 bases). The CDR3 contains 14 residues. V was trimmed by 3 bases and J by 3 bases, leaving 12 bases between them. CDR1 LNHNV and CDR2 YYDKDF come from the germline V gene (reference sequence). Here the CDR3 DNA reads TGTGCCACCAGCAGCGAATTACAGGGCTACGAGCAGTACTTC. Its protein is CATSSELQGYEQYF.

This clonotype was counted between two and nine times. V usage is TRBV11-2 and J usage is TRBJ1-1; D is unresolved. The germline CDR1 and CDR2 sequences are SGHAT and FQNNGV. CDR3 length: 14 amino acids. Between the trimmed V and J ends, which lost 0 bases and 6 bases, there was a span of 11 bases. In nucleotides, the CDR3 is TGTGCCAGCAGCTTAGAACACCGAAATCCTGAAGCTTTCTTT. This translates into CASSLEHRNPEAFF. Full variable domain (outside the CDR3, taken from reference TRBV11-2 and TRBJ1-1): EAGVAQSPRYKIIEKRQSVAFWCNPISGHATLYWYQQILGQGPKLLIQFQNNGVVDDSQLPKDRFSAERLKGVDSTLKIQPAKLEDSAVYLCASSLEHRNPEAFFGQGTRLTVV.

In the case of this clonotype: Relative to the germline gene, one junction end is altered; a read error may explain this. The rearrangement links TRBV5-1 to TRBJ2-7; either TRBD1 or TRBD2 may supply D (6 bases each). Germline V gives CDR1 SGHRS, CDR2 YFSETQ. The CDR3 runs 13 residues. CDR3 nucleotides: TGCGCCAGCAGCTTTCACAGGGAGGACGAGCAGGACTTC. Protein product: CASSFHREDEQDF.

The table lists this clonotype with many counts. This sequence joins TRBV6-5 and TRBJ1-5; no clear D gene. Germline V lookup: CDR1 MNHEY, CDR2 SVGAGI. V lost 6 bases to trimming and J lost 0 bases, with 9 bases between them. The CDR3 is 14 residues long. CDR3 sequence (DNA): TGTGCCAGCAGGGATCAGGATAGCAATCAGCCCCAGCATTTT. It specifies CASRDQDSNQPQHF.

The genes are TRBV29-1 and TRBJ1-5, with D perhaps TRBD1 (5 bases). There are 13 residues in the CDR3. CDR1 is SQVTM and CDR2 is ANQGSEA in the germline V gene. V was shortened by 7 bases and J by 3 bases, with 13 bases between the two germline ends. This chain's CDR3 is CSGEVGVNQPQHF. In DNA form, the CDR3 reads TGCAGCGGGGAGGTGGGGGTCAATCAGCCCCAGCATTTT.

This clonotype was seen only a few times. V usage is TRBV2 and J usage is TRBJ2-5, with 10 bases matching TRBD2. Per germline, CDR1 SNHLY and CDR2 FYNNEI. The J segment lost 2 bases and the V segment lost 5 bases, leaving 5 bases of the junction unmatched. The CDR3 has 15 amino acids. The CDR3 region is CASSSLAGQQETQYF. CDR3 nucleotides: TGTGCCAGCAGTTCACTAGCGGGGCAACAAGAGACCCAGTACTTC.